This T cell receptor (beta chain) was captured by sequencing in a study of control samples from healthy donors and cancer patients (TCRdb year 2020). The library was made by the immunoSEQ multiplex PCR assay. Imported from immuneACCESS, the table was reduced by TCRdb to in-frame sequences with V and J called. These copies leave out some clones; in studies compared against another copy, an unresolved V gene accounts for under half, and the cause of the remainder is not known. The sample table shows about 110,000 clones, and 80% to 90% are seen once. The top ten clonotypes cover approximately 15% of the sample. In the germline V gene, CDR1 corresponds to MGHDK and CDR2 to SYGVNS. V loses 6 bases of germline sequence and J loses 5 bases, and the interval between the two ends is 21 bases. There are 16 amino acids in the CDR3, from cysteine to phenylalanine inclusive. The only DNA kept is the CDR3, 48 bases in frame from the first base.

As regards this clone: The clone's antigen remains unknown. Base qualities are not provided; no much larger clone lies one nucleotide away.

Sequenced input: blood. This clonotype was sampled from a woman in her forties or fifties in good health. This chain joins TRBV25-1 to TRBJ2-3; the D segment is perhaps TRBD1 or TRBD2, each sharing 5 matched bases. The CDR3 is CASREATGPWGDTQYF. The DNA is TGTGCCAGCAGAGAGGCGACGGGGCCCTGGGGAGATACGCAGTATTTT.